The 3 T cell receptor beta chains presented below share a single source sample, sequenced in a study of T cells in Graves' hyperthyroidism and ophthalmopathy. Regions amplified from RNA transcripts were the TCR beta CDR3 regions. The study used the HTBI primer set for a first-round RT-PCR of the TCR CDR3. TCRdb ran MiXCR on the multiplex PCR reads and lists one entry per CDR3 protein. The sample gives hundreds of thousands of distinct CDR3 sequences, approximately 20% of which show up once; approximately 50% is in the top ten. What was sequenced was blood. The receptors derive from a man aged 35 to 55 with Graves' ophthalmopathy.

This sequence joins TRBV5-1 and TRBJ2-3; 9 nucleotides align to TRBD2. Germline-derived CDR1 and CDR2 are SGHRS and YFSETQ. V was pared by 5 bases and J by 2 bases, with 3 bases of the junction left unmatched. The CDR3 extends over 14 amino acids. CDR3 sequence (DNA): TGCGCCAGCAGGGCTAGCGGGAACACAGATACGCAGTATTTT. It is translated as CASRASGNTDTQYF.

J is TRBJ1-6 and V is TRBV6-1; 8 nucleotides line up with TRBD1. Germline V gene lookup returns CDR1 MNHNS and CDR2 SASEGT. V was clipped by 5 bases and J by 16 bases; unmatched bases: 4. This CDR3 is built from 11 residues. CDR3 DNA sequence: TGTGCCAGCAGTCCCGGACAGGGACTCCACTTT. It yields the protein CASSPGQGLHF.

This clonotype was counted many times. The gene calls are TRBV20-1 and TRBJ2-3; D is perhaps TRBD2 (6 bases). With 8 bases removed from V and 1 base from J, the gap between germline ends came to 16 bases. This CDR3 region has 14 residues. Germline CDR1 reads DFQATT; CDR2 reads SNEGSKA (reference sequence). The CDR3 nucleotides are TGCAGTTTTAAGGCGGGATCAGGCACAGATACGCAGTATTTT. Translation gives CSFKAGSGTDTQYF.